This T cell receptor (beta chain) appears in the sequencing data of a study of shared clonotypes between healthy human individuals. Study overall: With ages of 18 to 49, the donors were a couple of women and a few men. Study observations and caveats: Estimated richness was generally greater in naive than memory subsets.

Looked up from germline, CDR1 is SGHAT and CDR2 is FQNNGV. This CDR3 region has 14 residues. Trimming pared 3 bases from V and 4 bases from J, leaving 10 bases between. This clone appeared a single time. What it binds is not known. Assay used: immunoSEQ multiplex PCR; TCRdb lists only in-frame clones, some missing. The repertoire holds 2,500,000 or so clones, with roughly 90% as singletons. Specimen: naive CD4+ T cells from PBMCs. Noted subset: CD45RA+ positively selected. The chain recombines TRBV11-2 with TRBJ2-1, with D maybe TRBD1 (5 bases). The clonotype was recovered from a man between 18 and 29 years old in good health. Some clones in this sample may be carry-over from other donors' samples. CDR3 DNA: TGTGCCAGCAGCTTTTCGGACATATACAATGAGCAGTTCTTC. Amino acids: CASSFSDIYNEQFF.